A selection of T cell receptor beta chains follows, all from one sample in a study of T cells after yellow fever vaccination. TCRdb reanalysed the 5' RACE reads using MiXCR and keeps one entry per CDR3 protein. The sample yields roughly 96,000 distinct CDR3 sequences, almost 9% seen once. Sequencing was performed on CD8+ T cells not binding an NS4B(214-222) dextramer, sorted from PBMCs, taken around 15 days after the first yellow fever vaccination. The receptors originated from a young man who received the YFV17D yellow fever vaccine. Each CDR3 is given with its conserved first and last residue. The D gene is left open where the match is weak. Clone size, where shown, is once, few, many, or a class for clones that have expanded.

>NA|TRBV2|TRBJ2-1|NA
CASSTPGSLYNEQFF
TGTGCCAGCAGTACCCCAGGGTCTCTTTATAATGAGCAGTTCTTC
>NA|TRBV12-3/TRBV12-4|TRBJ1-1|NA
CASSWGATEAFF
TGTGCCAGCAGTTGGGGGGCCACTGAAGCTTTCTTT
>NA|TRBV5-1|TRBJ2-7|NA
CASSLYRSSYEQYF
TGCGCCAGCAGCTTATACCGAAGCTCCTACGAGCAGTACTTC
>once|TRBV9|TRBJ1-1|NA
CASGGGMNTEAFF
TGTGCCAGCGGAGGGGGGATGAACACTGAAGCTTTCTTT
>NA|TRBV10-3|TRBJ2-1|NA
CAISESKLSSYNEQFF
TGTGCCATCAGTGAGTCGAAACTGAGCTCCTACAATGAGCAGTTCTTC
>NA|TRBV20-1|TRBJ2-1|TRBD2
CSARALAGGRNEQFF
TGCAGTGCTAGAGCTCTAGCGGGGGGCAGGAATGAGCAGTTCTTC
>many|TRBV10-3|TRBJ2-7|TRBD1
CAISESPDRLTEQYF
TGTGCCATCAGTGAGTCTCCGGACAGGTTAACCGAGCAGTACTTC
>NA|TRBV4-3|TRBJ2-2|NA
CASTGGDHTGELFF
TGCGCCAGCACAGGGGGGGACCACACCGGGGAGCTGTTTTTT
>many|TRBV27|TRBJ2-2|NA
CASSLYRSYTGELFF
TGTGCCAGCAGTTTATACAGGAGCTACACCGGGGAGCTGTTTTTT
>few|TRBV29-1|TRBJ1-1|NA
CSVEGTANTEAFF
TGCAGCGTTGAAGGGACGGCGAACACTGAAGCTTTCTTT
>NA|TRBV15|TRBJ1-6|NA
CATSTGDLSSYNSPLHF
TGTGCCACCAGCACGGGAGACTTGAGCTCCTATAATTCACCCCTCCACTTT
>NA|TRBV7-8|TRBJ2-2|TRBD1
CASSYPLDRGVTGELFF
TGTGCCAGCAGCTACCCCCTCGACAGGGGGGTCACCGGGGAGCTGTTTTTT
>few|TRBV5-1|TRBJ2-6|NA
CASSLGQASSGANVLTF
TGCGCCAGCAGCTTGGGACAGGCAAGCTCTGGGGCCAACGTCCTGACTTTC
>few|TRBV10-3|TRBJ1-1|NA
CAISLGGTNTEAFF
TGTGCCATCAGTCTTGGAGGGACGAACACTGAAGCTTTCTTT
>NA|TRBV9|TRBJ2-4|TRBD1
CASSTPGQGGRDIQYF
TGTGCCAGCAGCACGCCGGGACAGGGAGGTCGGGACATTCAGTACTTC
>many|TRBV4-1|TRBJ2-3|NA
CASSREFGADRDTQYF
TGCGCCAGCAGCCGCGAATTCGGGGCTGACAGAGATACGCAGTATTTT
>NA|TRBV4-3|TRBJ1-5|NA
CASSQARGVSNQPQHF
TGCGCCAGCAGCCAAGCCCGGGGGGTAAGCAATCAGCCCCAGCATTTT
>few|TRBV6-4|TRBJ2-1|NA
CASSEGIWQFF
TGTGCCAGCAGTGAGGGCATTTGGCAGTTCTTC
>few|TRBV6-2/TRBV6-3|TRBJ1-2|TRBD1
CASSYDRDYGYTF
TGTGCCAGCAGTTACGACAGGGACTATGGCTACACCTTC
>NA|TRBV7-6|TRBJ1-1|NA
CASSQGPTMGTEAFF
TGTGCCAGCAGCCAAGGGCCCACAATGGGAACTGAAGCTTTCTTT
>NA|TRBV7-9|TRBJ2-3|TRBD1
CASRSLTGESTDTQYF
TGTGCCAGCAGGTCACTGACAGGGGAAAGCACAGATACGCAGTATTTT
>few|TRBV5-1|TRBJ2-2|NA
CASSLAAGGSSGELFF
TGCGCCAGCAGCTTGGCGGCCGGAGGTAGTTCCGGGGAGCTGTTTTTT
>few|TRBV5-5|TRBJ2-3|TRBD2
CASSLLAGGDTDTQYF
TGTGCCAGCAGCTTACTAGCGGGGGGGGACACAGATACGCAGTATTTT
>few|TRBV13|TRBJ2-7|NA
CASSLTPPYEQYF
TGTGCCAGCAGCTTAACCCCCCCCTACGAGCAGTACTTC